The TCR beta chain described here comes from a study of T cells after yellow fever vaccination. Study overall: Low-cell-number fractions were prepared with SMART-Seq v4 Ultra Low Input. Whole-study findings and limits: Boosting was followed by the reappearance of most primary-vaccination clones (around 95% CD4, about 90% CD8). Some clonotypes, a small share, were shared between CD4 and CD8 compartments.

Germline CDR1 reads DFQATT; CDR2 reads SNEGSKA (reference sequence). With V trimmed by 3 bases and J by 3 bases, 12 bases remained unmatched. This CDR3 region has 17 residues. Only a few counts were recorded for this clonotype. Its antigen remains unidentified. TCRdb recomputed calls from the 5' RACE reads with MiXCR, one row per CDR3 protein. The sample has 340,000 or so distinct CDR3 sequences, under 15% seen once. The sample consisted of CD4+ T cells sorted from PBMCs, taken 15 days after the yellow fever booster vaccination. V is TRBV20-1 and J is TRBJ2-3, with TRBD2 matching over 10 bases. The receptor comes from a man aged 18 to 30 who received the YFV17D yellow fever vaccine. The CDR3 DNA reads TGCAGTGCTAGCGGACTTATAGCTAGCGGGGGTACAGATACGCAGTATTTT. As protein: CSASGLIASGGTDTQYF.